A single T cell receptor (beta chain) is shown here with its context. Its specificity is unknown. These data belong to a study of cytomegalovirus exposure and HLA in healthy donors. Primers included in the PCR were 60 Vbeta and 13 Jbeta primers. The assay was immunoSEQ multiplex PCR, and TCRdb's table has in-frame clones only and misses some. The sample lists about 100,000 clones; approximately 70% were seen once. General study findings and limits: The authors reported that TCR beta sequences could predict HLA-A and HLA-B alleles. These predictions were accurate for most subjects in the first cohort.

V was clipped by 0 bases and J by 0 bases, with 10 bases between them. Germline loops: CDR1 SGHKS, CDR2 YYEKEE (reference sequence). The CDR3 sequence is 15 residues long. Specimen: PBMCs. The V gene is TRBV5-5, the J gene TRBJ2-7; maybe TRBD2 (6 bases). The TCR comes from a woman under 30 in good health and CMV-seropositive. CDR3 coding DNA: TGTGCCAGCAGCTTGGGGGACTTGAGCTCCTACGAGCAGTACTTC. As protein: CASSLGDLSSYEQYF.